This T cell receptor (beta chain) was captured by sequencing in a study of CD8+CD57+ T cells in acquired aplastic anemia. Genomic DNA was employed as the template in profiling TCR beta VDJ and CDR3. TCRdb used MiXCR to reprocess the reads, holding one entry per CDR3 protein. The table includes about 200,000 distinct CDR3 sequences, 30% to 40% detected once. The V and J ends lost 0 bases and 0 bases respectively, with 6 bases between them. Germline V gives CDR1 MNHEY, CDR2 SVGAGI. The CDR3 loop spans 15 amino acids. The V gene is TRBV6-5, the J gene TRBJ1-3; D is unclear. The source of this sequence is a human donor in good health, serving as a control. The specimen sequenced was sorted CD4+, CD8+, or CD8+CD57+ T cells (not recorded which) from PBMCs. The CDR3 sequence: CASSYSASSGNTIYF. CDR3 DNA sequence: TGTGCCAGCAGTTACTCCGCCAGCTCTGGAAACACCATATATTTT.